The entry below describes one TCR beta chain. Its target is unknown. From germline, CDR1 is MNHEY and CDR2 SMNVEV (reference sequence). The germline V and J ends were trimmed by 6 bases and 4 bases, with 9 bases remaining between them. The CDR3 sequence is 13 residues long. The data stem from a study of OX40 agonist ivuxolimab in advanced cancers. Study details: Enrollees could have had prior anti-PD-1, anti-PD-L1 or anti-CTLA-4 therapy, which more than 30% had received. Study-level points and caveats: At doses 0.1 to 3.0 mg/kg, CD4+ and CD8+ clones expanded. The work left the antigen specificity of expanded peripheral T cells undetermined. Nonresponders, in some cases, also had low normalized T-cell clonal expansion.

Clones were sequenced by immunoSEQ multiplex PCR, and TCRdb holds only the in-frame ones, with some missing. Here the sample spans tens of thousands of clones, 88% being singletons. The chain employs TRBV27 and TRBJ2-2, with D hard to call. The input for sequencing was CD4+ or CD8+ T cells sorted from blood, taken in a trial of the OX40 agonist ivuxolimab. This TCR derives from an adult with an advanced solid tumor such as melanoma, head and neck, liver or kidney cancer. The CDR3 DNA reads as TGTGCCAGCAGCCCCGACATCACCGGGGAGCTGTTTTTT. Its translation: CASSPDITGELFF.